This TCR beta chain derives from a study of cytomegalovirus exposure and HLA in healthy donors. CDR3 length: 12 residues. V lost 6 bases to trimming and J lost 5 bases, with 8 bases between them. Germline V gene sequence: CDR1 MNHNY, CDR2 SVGAGI (reference sequence). PCR used 60 Vbeta primers and 13 Jbeta primers. The repertoire was sequenced with immunoSEQ multiplex PCR; TCRdb's copy has only in-frame clones and lacks some. The profile covers about 150,000 clones, with about 64% appearing a single time and 3% taken by the ten largest. What was sequenced was PBMCs. The chain employs TRBV6-6 and TRBJ2-1; the D gene is possibly TRBD1 (5 bases). The receptor comes from a woman aged 30 to 39 in good health and CMV-seropositive. The chain's CDR3 is CASRRQNNEQFF. CDR3 nucleotide sequence: TGTGCCAGCAGGAGACAGAACAATGAGCAGTTCTTC.